This T cell receptor (beta chain) comes out of a study of CD8 T cells in ankylosing spondylitis. The table lists this clonotype with many counts. The target antigen is unknown. Preparation of TCR beta libraries was done by quantitative 5'-RACE with molecular barcodes. TCRdb used MiXCR to reprocess the 5' RACE reads, holding one entry per CDR3 protein. Of approximately 300,000 distinct CDR3 sequences in the sample, 7.5% to 9% were seen once. Study observations and caveats: Clones linked to disease, bearing a CD8+ phenotype, were relatively rare in peripheral blood. There was a TCR beta motif, made of roughly eight highly homologous variants, that appeared characteristic of ankylosing spondylitis blood. Disease-linked clones reportedly showed significant enrichment in matched ankylosing spondylitis synovial fluid.

The CDR3 runs to 17 residues. The J segment lost 0 bases and the V segment lost 0 bases, leaving 6 bases of the junction unmatched. Germline V gives CDR1 SGHDT, CDR2 YYEEEE. The source of this sequence is a male donor with ankylosing spondylitis. The sequenced sample consisted of blood, either unsorted or a sorted T cell fraction (not recorded which). The J gene is TRBJ1-5, the V gene TRBV5-6, with TRBD1 matching 7 bases. Here the CDR3 reads CASSLGGTVNSNQPQHF. For the CDR3, the DNA is TGTGCCAGCAGCTTGGGCGGGACAGTAAATAGCAATCAGCCCCAGCATTTT. The entire variable domain, with the rest obtained from reference TRBV5-6 and TRBJ1-5, is as follows: DAGVTQSPTHLIKTRGQQVTLRCSPKSGHDTVSWYQQALGQGPQFIFQYYEEEERQRGNFPDRFSGHQFPNYSSELNVNALLLGDSALYLCASSLGGTVNSNQPQHFGDGTRLSIL.